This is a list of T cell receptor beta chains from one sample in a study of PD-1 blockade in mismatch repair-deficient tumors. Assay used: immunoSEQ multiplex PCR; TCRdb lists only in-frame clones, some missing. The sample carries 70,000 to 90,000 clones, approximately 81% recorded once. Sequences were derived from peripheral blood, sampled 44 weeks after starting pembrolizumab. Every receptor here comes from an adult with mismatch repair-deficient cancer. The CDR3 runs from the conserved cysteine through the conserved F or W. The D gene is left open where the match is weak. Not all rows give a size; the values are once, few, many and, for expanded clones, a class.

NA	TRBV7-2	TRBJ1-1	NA	CASSLLSRDTEAFF	TGTGCCAGCAGCTTACTCAGCAGGGACACTGAAGCTTTCTTT
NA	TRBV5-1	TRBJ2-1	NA	CASSLLGDNEQFF	TGCGCCAGCAGCTTGTTAGGGGACAATGAGCAGTTCTTC
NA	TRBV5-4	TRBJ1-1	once	CASSPTQNTEAFF	TGTGCCAGCAGCCCAACACAGAACACTGAAGCTTTCTTT
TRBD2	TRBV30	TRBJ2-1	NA	CAWSLIRKTSGRAGEQFF	TGTGCCTGGAGTTTAATTAGAAAGACTAGCGGGAGGGCGGGTGAGCAGTTCTTC
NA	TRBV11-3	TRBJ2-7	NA	CASSLGEGGITGTFYEQYF	TGTGCCAGCAGCTTAGGAGAGGGGGGGATCACCGGGACTTTCTACGAGCAGTACTTC
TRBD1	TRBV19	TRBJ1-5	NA	CASRRTGASNQPQHF	TGTGCCAGTAGAAGGACAGGGGCTAGCAATCAGCCCCAGCATTTT
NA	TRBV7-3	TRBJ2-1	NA	CASSFQGSYEQFF	TGTGCCAGCAGCTTCCAGGGGTCCTATGAGCAGTTCTTC
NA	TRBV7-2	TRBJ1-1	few	CASSLLPGGEAFF	TGTGCCAGCTCCCTATTACCGGGCGGTGAAGCTTTCTTT
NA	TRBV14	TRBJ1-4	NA	CASSQAAGKLFF	TGTGCCAGCAGCCAAGCGGCGGGAAAACTGTTTTTT
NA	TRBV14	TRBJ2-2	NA	CASSQGPRVGGELFF	TGTGCCAGCAGCCAAGGACCCCGCGTTGGCGGGGAGCTGTTTTTT
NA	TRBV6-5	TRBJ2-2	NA	CASSWGAGGGELFF	TGTGCCAGCAGCTGGGGGGCCGGAGGCGGGGAGCTGTTTTTT
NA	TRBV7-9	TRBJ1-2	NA	CASSWTDYGYTF	TGTGCCAGCAGTTGGACAGACTATGGCTACACCTTC
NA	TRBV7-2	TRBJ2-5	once	CASSPQGGEETQYF	TGTGCCAGCAGCCCACAGGGGGGGGAAGAGACCCAGTACTTC
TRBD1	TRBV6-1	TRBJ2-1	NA	CASSEWDSTYNEQFF	TGTGCCAGCAGTGAATGGGACAGTACTTACAATGAGCAGTTCTTC
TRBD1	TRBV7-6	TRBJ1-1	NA	CASSQGQQGTEAFF	TGTGCCAGCAGCCAGGGACAGCAGGGCACTGAAGCTTTCTTT
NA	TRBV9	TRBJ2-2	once	CASSNLLSLGELFF	TGTGCCAGCAGCAACCTCTTGTCGCTCGGGGAGCTGTTTTTT
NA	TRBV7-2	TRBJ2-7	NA	CASSLDGPSSYEQYF	TGTGCCAGCAGCTTAGACGGGCCGAGCTCCTACGAGCAGTACTTC
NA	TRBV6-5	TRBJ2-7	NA	CASSSPESYEQYF	TGTGCCAGCAGCTCCCCCGAGTCCTACGAGCAGTACTTC
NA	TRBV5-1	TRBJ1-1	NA	CASSVGQNTEAFF	TGCGCCAGCAGCGTTGGACAGAACACTGAAGCTTTCTTT
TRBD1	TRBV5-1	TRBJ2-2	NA	CASSRDSNTGELFF	TGCGCCAGCAGCCGGGACAGCAACACCGGGGAGCTGTTTTTT
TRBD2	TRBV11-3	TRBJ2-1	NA	CASSLEGLAGGATRYNEQFF	TGTGCCAGCAGCTTAGAGGGACTAGCGGGAGGGGCCACCCGCTACAATGAGCAGTTCTTC
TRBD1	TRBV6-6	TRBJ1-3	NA	CASSYSQGAGNTIYF	TGTGCCAGCAGTTACTCCCAGGGGGCTGGAAACACCATATATTTT
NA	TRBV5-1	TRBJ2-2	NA	CASSLEGSNTGELFF	TGCGCCAGCAGCTTGGAAGGCAGCAACACCGGGGAGCTGTTTTTT
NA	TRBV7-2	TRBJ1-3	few	CASSLRSGNTIYF	TGTGCCAGCAGCCTCAGATCTGGAAACACCATATATTTT
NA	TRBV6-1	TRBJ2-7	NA	CASSEGWAFYEQYF	TGTGCCAGCAGTGAAGGCTGGGCCTTCTACGAGCAGTACTTC
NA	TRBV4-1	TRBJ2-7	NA	CASSQDRFPYEQYF	TGCGCCAGCAGCCAAGATAGGTTCCCCTACGAGCAGTACTTC
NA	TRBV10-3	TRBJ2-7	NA	CAIRQEPYEQYF	TGTGCCATCAGACAGGAGCCCTACGAGCAGTACTTC
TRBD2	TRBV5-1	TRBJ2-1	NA	CASSLGLAGTYNEQFF	TGCGCCAGCAGCTTGGGACTAGCGGGGACCTACAATGAGCAGTTCTTC
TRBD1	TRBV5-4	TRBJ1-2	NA	CASSLSGGTGYGYTF	TGTGCCAGCAGCCTATCCGGGGGGACAGGGTATGGCTACACCTTC
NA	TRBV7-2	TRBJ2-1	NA	CASTKRGVGAIYNEQFF	TGTGCCAGCACCAAGAGGGGGGTTGGGGCAATCTACAATGAGCAGTTCTTC
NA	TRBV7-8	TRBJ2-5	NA	CASSRETQYF	TGTGCCAGCAGCCGAGAGACCCAGTACTTC
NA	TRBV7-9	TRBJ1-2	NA	CASSRGANYGYTF	TGTGCCAGCAGCAGGGGGGCTAACTATGGCTACACCTTC
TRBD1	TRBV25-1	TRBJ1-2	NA	CASGTQGARGGYTF	TGTGCCAGCGGTACACAGGGGGCGCGAGGTGGCTACACCTTC
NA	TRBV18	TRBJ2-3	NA	CASSPRGGGLTDTQYF	TGTGCCAGCTCACCACGGGGAGGGGGCCTCACAGATACGCAGTATTTT
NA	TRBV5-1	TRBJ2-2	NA	CASSSPGNTGELFF	TGCGCCAGCAGTTCCCCGGGTAACACCGGGGAGCTGTTTTTT
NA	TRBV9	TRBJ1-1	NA	CASSVGAAQNTEAFF	TGTGCCAGCAGCGTGGGTGCAGCCCAGAACACTGAAGCTTTCTTT
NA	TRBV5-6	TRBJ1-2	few	CASSLGAGYTF	TGTGCCAGCAGCCTCGGGGCGGGCTACACCTTC
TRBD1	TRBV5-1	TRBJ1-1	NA	CASSLGTGVFPEAFF	TGCGCCAGCAGCTTGGGGACAGGGGTTTTCCCTGAAGCTTTCTTT
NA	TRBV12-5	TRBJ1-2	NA	CASGLSPAPGGGYTF	TGTGCTAGTGGTCTCTCCCCCGCTCCGGGTGGCGGCTACACCTTC
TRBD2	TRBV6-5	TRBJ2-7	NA	CASSLLGTSYEQYF	TGTGCCAGCAGTTTACTAGGGACTAGCTACGAGCAGTACTTC
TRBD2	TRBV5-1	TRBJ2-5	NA	CASSRTSGRETQYF	TGCGCCAGCAGCCGCACTAGCGGGAGAGAGACCCAGTACTTC
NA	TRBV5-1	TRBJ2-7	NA	CASSLEGGPEQYF	TGCGCCAGCAGCTTGGAGGGGGGCCCCGAGCAGTACTTC